This T cell receptor (beta chain) appears in the sequencing data of a study of blood T cell repertoires in COVID-19. The CDR3 extends over 14 amino acids. The germline gives CDR1 SQVTM, CDR2 ANQGSEA. Between the trimmed V and J ends, which lost 6 bases and 5 bases, there was a span of 19 bases. Clones were read by immunoSEQ multiplex PCR, and TCRdb kept only the in-frame ones, dropping some. The table records 300,000 or so clones, about 90% of them present only once. The chain uses TRBV29-1 and TRBJ1-2; a weak D match, TRBD1 (5 bases). The specimen was peripheral blood. This sequence was found in a woman in her 40s with acute or convalescent COVID-19. The CDR3 is CSVTGEGPGYGYTF. The DNA for the CDR3 is TGCAGCGTGACGGGGGAGGGACCGGGATATGGCTACACCTTC.